What follows is one T cell receptor beta chain and its context. Its antigen is as yet unknown. The entry originates in a study of Graves' ophthalmopathy and Graves' hyperthyroidism. Notes on the study in general: For separating ophthalmopathy from stable hyperthyroidism, a 13-signature model gave less than 90% sensitivity and 80% to 84% specificity. Most clonotypes expanded in thyroid above 0.001 frequency were present in blood too. Ophthalmopathy progression cases were predicted by the model with approximately 71% sensitivity and around 72% specificity.

Amplification of the TCR beta CDR3 regions used RNA transcripts (as template). In the first round, RT-PCR was carried out with HTBI primers, and a multiplex PCR formed the second round. From the multiplex PCR reads, TCRdb called clonotypes with MiXCR, one entry per CDR3 protein. The data show about 400,000 distinct CDR3 sequences, 15% seen once. V was clipped by 4 bases and J by 5 bases, with 15 bases between them. The CDR3 has 14 residues. Germline values: CDR1 SGHKS, CDR2 YYEKEE (reference sequence). Orbital computed tomography, thyroid ultrasound, TRAb, serum thyroxine and clinical symptoms formed the basis of diagnosis.

The origin of this receptor is a woman under 30 with stable Graves' hyperthyroidism. The sample consisted of peripheral blood. The J gene is TRBJ2-5, the V gene TRBV5-5; no definite D call. This CDR3 is CASSPNWGGETQYF. The DNA of the CDR3 is TGTGCCAGCAGCCCAAACTGGGGTGGCGAGACCCAGTACTTC. The full variable domain, completed using reference TRBV5-5 and TRBJ2-5, is DAGVTQSPTHLIKTRGQQVTLRCSPISGHKSVSWYQQVLGQGPQFIFQYYEKEERGRGNFPDRFSARQFPNYSSELNVNALLLGDSALYLCASSPNWGGETQYFGPGTRLLVL.